This T cell receptor (beta chain) was recorded in a study of cytomegalovirus exposure and HLA in healthy donors. Germline V gene sequence: CDR1 LNHDA, CDR2 SQIVND (reference sequence). V trimming: 5 bases; J trimming: 3 bases; junction bases outside the gene matches: 7. The CDR3 consists of 15 residues. As concerns this clone: Antigen specificity is unknown.

Donors likely had unrecorded immune exposures despite being nominally healthy when sampled. Study conclusions and caveats: Previously analyzed data showed that most TCR beta V segments were productive at a frequency of about 90% or about 30%. TCR beta chain V- and J-gene trimming was linked, in a later analysis, to a missense variant in DCLRE1C.

PCR amplification relied on 60 Vbeta primers (plus 13 Jbeta primers). Generated by immunoSEQ multiplex PCR, the TCRdb table keeps only in-frame clones and is missing some. The sample includes 130,000 to 150,000 clones, 80% seen only once; the top ten take about 4.4%. The chain links TRBV19 to TRBJ2-3; 8 bases align to TRBD1. The source of this sequence is a man aged 40-49 years in good health and CMV-seronegative. Sequenced sample: PBMCs. Here the CDR3 reads CASSPGQGWTDTQYF. For the CDR3, the DNA is TGTGCCAGTAGTCCTGGACAGGGTTGGACAGATACGCAGTATTTT.